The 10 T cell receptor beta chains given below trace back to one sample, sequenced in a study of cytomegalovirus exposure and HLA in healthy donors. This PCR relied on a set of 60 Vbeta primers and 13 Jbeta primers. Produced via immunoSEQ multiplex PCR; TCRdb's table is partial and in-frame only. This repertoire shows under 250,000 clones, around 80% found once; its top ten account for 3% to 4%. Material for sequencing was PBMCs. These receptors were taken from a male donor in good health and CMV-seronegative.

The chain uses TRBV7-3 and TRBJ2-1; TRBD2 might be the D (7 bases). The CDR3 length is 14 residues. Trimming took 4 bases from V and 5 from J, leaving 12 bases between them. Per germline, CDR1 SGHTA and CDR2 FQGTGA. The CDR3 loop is CASSSLGGDNEQFF. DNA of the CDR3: TGTGCCAGCAGCTCCTTAGGGGGGGACAATGAGCAGTTCTTC.

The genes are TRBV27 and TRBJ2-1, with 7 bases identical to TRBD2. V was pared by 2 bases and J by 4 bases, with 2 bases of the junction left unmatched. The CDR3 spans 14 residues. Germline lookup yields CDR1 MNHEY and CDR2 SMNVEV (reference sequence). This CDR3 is CASSLAGDYNEQFF. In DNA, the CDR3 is TGTGCCAGCAGTTTAGCGGGAGATTACAATGAGCAGTTCTTC.

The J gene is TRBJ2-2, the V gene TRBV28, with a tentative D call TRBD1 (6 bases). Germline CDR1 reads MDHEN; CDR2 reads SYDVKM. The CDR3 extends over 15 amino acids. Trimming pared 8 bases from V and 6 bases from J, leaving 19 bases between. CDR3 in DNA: TGTGCCAGCGGATCCGGGACAACGGGTTCCGGGGAGCTGTTTTTT. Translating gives CASGSGTTGSGELFF.

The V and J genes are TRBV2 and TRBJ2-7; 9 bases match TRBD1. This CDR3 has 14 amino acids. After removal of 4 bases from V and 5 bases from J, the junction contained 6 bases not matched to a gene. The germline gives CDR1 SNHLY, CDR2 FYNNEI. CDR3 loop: CASSVQGALDEQYF. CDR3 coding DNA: TGTGCCAGCAGTGTACAGGGGGCGCTGGACGAGCAGTACTTC.

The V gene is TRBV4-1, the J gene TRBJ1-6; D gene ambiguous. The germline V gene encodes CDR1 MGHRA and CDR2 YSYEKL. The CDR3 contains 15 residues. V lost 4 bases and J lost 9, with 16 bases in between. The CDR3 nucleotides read TGCGCCAGCAGCCTACAGCCAGGAACCTTTTCACCCCTCCACTTT. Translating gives CASSLQPGTFSPLHF.

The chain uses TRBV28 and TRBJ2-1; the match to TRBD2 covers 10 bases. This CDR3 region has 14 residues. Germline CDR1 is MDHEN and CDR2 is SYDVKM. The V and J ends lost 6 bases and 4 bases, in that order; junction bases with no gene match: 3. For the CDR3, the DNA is TGTGCCAGCAGCGGGACTAGCGCATACAATGAGCAGTTCTTC. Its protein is CASSGTSAYNEQFF.

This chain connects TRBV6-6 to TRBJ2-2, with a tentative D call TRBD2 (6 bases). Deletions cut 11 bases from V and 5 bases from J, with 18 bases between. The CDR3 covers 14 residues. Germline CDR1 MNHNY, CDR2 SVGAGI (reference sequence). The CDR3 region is CAGRGGLETGELFF. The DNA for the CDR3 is TGTGCCGGAAGAGGAGGGTTGGAAACCGGGGAGCTGTTTTTT.

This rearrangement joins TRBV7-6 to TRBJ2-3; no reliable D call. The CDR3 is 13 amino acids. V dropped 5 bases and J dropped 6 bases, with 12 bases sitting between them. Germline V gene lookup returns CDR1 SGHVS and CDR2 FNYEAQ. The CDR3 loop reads CASSNSLPDTQYF. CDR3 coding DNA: TGTGCCAGCAGCAACAGCCTCCCGGATACGCAGTATTTT.

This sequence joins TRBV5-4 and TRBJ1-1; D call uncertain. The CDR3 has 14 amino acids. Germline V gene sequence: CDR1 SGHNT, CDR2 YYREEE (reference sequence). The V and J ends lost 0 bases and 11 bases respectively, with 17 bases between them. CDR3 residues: CASSLAGTTVRAFF. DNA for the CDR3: TGTGCCAGCAGCTTGGCTGGTACCACGGTGAGGGCTTTCTTT.

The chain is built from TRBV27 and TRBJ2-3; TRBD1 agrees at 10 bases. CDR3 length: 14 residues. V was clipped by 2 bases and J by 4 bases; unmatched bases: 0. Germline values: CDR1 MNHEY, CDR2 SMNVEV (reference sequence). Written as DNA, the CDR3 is TGTGCCAGCAGTTTAGGGACAGGGGCAGATACGCAGTATTTT. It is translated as CASSLGTGADTQYF.